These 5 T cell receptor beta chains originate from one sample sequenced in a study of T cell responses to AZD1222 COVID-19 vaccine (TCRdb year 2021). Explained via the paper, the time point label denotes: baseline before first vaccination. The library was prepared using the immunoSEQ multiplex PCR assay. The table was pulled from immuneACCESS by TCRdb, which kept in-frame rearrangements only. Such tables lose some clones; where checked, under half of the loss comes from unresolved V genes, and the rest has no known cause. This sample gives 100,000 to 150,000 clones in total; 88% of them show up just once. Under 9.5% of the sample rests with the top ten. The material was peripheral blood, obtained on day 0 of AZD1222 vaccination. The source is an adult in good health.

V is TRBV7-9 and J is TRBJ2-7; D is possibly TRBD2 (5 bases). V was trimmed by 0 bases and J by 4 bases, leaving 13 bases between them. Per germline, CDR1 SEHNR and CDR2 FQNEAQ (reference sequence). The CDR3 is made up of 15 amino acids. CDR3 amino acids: CASSLAGAPIYEQYF. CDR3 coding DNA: TGTGCCAGCAGCTTAGCGGGAGCCCCGATTTACGAGCAGTACTTC.

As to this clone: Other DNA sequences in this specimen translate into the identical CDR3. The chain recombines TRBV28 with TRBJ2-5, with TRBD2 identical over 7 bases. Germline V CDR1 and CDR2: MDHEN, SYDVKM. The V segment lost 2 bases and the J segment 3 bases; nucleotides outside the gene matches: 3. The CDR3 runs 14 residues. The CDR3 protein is CASSLGGREETQYF. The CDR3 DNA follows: TGTGCCAGCAGTTTAGGAGGGAGGGAAGAGACCCAGTACTTC.

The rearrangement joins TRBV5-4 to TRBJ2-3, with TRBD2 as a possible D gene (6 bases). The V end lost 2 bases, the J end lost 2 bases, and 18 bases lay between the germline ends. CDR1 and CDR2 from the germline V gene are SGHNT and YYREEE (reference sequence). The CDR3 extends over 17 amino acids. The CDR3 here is CASSFRTGERYTDTQYF. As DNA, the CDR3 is TGTGCCAGCAGCTTTCGGACGGGGGAGCGATACACAGATACGCAGTATTTT.

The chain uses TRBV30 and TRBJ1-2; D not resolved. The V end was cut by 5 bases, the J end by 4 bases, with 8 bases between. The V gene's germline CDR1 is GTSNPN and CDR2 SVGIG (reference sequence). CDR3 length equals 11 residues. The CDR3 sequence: CAWAEFYGYTF. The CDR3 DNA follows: TGTGCCTGGGCAGAGTTCTATGGCTACACCTTC.

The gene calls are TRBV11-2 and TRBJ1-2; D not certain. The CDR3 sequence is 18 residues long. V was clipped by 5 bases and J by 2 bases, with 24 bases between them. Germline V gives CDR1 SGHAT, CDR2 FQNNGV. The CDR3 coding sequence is TGTGCCAGCAGCGCCTATGCGGGAAAAAATAGTAAGAACTATGGCTACACCTTC. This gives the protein CASSAYAGKNSKNYGYTF.